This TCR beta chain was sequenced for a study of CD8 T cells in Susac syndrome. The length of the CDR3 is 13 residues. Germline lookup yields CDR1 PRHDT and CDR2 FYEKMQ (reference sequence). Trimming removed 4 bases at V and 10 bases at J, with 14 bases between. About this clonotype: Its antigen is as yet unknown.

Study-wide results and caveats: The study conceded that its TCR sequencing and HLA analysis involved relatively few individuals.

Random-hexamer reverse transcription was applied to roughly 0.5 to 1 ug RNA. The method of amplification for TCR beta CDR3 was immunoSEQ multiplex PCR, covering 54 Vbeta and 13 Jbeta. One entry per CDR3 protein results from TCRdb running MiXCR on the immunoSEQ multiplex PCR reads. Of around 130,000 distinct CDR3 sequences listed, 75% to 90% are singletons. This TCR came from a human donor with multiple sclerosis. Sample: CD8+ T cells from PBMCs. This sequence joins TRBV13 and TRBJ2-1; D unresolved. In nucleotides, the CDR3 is TGTGCCAGCAGCTACTACCCGGCTGACGAGCAGTTCTTC. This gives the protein CASSYYPADEQFF.